The subject of this entry is one TCR beta chain. CDR3 length: 17 residues. Germline CDR1 reads SGHRS; CDR2 reads YFSETQ. V lost 0 bases to trimming and J lost 0 bases, with 12 bases between them. This specimen belongs to a study of blood T cell repertoires in COVID-19. For the study at large: Spain, Italy and the United States supplied samples that represented acute and convalescent COVID-19. In each case, the material was cDNA or gDNA derived from T cells, B-cell-depleted T cells, or PBMCs.

TCRdb's copy holds only in-frame clones and misses some; the assay was immunoSEQ multiplex PCR. The repertoire holds around 130,000 clones, around nine tenths seen once, with around 5% in the top ten. The V and J genes are TRBV5-1 and TRBJ2-2, with D possibly being TRBD2 (6 bases). This clonotype was obtained from a human donor in a cohort sampled during active COVID-19. Material for sequencing was peripheral blood. The CDR3 DNA is TGCGCCAGCAGCTTGGCCGGGGGAGCCGCGAACACCGGGGAGCTGTTTTTT. This sequence encodes CASSLAGGAANTGELFF.